A single sample gave rise to the 5 T cell receptor beta chains below, sequenced in a study of T cell responses to AZD1222 COVID-19 vaccine. Sequencing was performed with immunoSEQ multiplex PCR; in TCRdb, only in-frame clones are kept and a portion is missing. In the table there are approximately 100,000 clones, around nine tenths of which are singletons. The source material was peripheral blood, sampled on day 0 of AZD1222 vaccination. These receptor sequences come from an adult in good health.

The chain recombines TRBV5-5 with TRBJ1-6; 10 nucleotides match TRBD1. The CDR3 totals 16 residues. Losses at the gene ends were 3 bases for V and 6 bases for J; bases not matched to a gene: 6. The germline CDR1 and CDR2 sequences are SGHKS and YYEKEE (reference sequence). CDR3 DNA sequence: TGTGCCAGCAGCTGGGAGACAGGGGGCAGTAATTCACCCCTCCACTTT. Amino acids: CASSWETGGSNSPLHF.

This clone was recorded a few times. This chain uses TRBV15 with TRBJ1-4; possibly TRBD1 for D (5 bases). Trimming took off 5 bases at V and 2 bases at J, with 12 bases between the two ends. Germline CDR1 LNHNV, CDR2 YYDKDF (reference sequence). The CDR3 is 15 amino acids. CDR3 protein: CATSGVQVTNEKLFF. The DNA of the CDR3 is TGTGCCACCAGCGGTGTACAGGTGACTAATGAAAAACTGTTTTTT.

J is TRBJ2-1 and V is TRBV5-5; 8 bases fit TRBD2. Trimming at V came to 0 bases and at J to 8 bases, leaving 7 bases not matched to a gene. Looked up from germline, CDR1 is SGHKS and CDR2 is YYEKEE (reference sequence). The length of the CDR3 is 15 residues. CDR3 sequence reads: CASSLAGGLGDEQFF. The CDR3 nucleotides are TGTGCCAGCAGCTTGGCGGGAGGGCTTGGGGATGAGCAGTTCTTC. The full variable domain, with the rest looked up from reference TRBV5-5 and TRBJ2-1, is DAGVTQSPTHLIKTRGQQVTLRCSPISGHKSVSWYQQVLGQGPQFIFQYYEKEERGRGNFPDRFSARQFPNYSSELNVNALLLGDSALYLCASSLAGGLGDEQFFGPGTRLTVL.

The chain recombines TRBV27 with TRBJ2-5; D is possibly TRBD1 (7 bases). Trimming removed 6 bases at V and 5 bases at J, with 16 bases between. The germline V gene has CDR1 MNHEY and CDR2 SMNVEV (reference sequence). CDR3 length equals 14 residues. CDR3 region: CASRNYAGGETQYF. CDR3 sequence (DNA): TGTGCCAGCAGGAACTACGCAGGGGGGGAGACCCAGTACTTC.

This clone was found a few times. This chain links TRBV7-2 with TRBJ2-5; 12 bases align to TRBD2. Trimming removed 5 bases from V and 4 bases from J; junction bases left unmatched: 11. Germline V lookup: CDR1 SGHTA, CDR2 FQGNSA. The CDR3 sequence is 17 residues long. CDR3 amino acids: CASSAGSSGRAGETQYF. The CDR3 nucleotides are TGTGCCAGCAGCGCCGGCTCTAGCGGGAGGGCAGGAGAGACCCAGTACTTC. Full variable domain (rest looked up from reference TRBV7-2 and TRBJ2-5): GAGVSQSPSNKVTEKGKDVELRCDPISGHTALYWYRQSLGQGLEFLIYFQGNSAPDKSGLPSDRFSAERTGGSVSTLTIQRTQQEDSAVYLCASSAGSSGRAGETQYFGPGTRLLVL.